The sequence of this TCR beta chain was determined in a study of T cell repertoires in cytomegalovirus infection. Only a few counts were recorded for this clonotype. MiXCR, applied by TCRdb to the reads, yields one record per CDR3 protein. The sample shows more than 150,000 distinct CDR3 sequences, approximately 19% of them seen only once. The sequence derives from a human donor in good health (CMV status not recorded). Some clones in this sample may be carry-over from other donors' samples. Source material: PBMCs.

Here the CDR3 reads CASSEAGGLAFQETQYF. CDR3 coding DNA: TGTGCCAGCAGCGAGGCTGGGGGACTAGCATTTCAAGAGACCCAGTACTTC. The chain couples TRBV12-3 or TRBV12-4 to TRBJ2-5; TRBD2 aligns across 9 bases. The trim removed 6 bases at V and 2 bases at J, leaving 13 bases unmatched. The CDR3 has 17 residues.